This T cell receptor beta chain emerged from a study of response to subunit inactivated influenza vaccine. General study findings and limits: There was a suggestion from the authors that each seasonal influenza vaccination recruits few new T cells.

Trimming removed 7 bases from V and 5 bases from J, with 5 bases in between. CDR1 and CDR2 (germline): MNHNS, SASEGT. The CDR3 has 10 residues. TCRdb fed the RT-PCR reads into MiXCR, producing one record per CDR3 protein. The sample comprises 200,000 to 300,000 distinct CDR3 sequences, 12% of which are singletons, and 7.8% rests with the top ten. Concerning this clonotype itself: No antigen is known for it.

The specimen was non-naive T cells sorted from PBMCs, collected 14 days before vaccination. The TCR originated in a man aged 50-59 years who received an inactivated influenza vaccine. The chain links TRBV6-1 to TRBJ2-5; the D is unclear. CDR3 DNA sequence: TGTGCCAGCATGCTCGAGACCCAGTACTTC. Protein product: CASMLETQYF.